The clone carrying this T cell receptor (beta chain) has just one count. Antigen specificity is unknown. Unique molecular identifiers had been added to the TCR beta cDNA libraries. TCRdb reprocessed the PCR reads via MiXCR and lists one record per CDR3 protein. The profile shows 150,000 to 200,000 distinct CDR3 sequences, under 40% of them singletons. This entry is derived from a study of post-analysis software for immune sequencing data. About the research overall: Some patients lacked subtype; others had relapsing-remitting, secondary progressive or progressive-relapsing disease. General study findings and limits: Strong co-clustering by F measure was evident for samples that had been prepared in the same batch. Significantly lower normalized Chao1 diversity was found in patients with multiple sclerosis relative to controls.

This CDR3 spans 11 amino acids. From germline, CDR1 is SGHTA and CDR2 FQGNSA. Trimming shortened V by 1 base and J by 10 bases, and 5 bases separated the two germline ends. The sequence was obtained from a girl between 5 and 17 years old with multiple sclerosis. Material: blood, obtained after autologous hematopoietic stem cell transplantation. The chain combines TRBV7-2 with TRBJ2-1, with a possible D match to TRBD1 (5 bases). CDR3 in DNA: TGTGCCAGCAGCTTAGGACAGGAGCAGTTCTTC. The encoded protein is CASSLGQEQFF.